Presented here are 30 T cell receptor beta chains from one specimen sequenced in a study of cytomegalovirus exposure and HLA in healthy donors. PCR used 60 Vbeta primers and 13 Jbeta primers. The method was immunoSEQ multiplex PCR; TCRdb's version includes in-frame clones alone and lacks a portion of them. The data hold around 200,000 clones, with around 83% observed a single time. Sequenced input: PBMCs. All receptors derive from a woman younger than 30 in good health and CMV-seronegative.

This chain uses TRBV19 with TRBJ2-4; D gene unclear. The CDR3 has 15 residues. Per germline, CDR1 LNHDA and CDR2 SQIVND (reference sequence). Trimming shortened V by 3 bases and J by 1 base, and 10 bases separated the two germline ends. The CDR3 loop reads CASSMISGAKNIQYF. DNA of the CDR3: TGTGCCAGTAGTATGATATCCGGGGCCAAAAACATTCAGTACTTC.

The chain uses TRBV28 and TRBJ2-3, with 14 nucleotides matching TRBD2. V trimming: 3 bases; J trimming: 0 bases; junction bases outside the gene matches: 5. This CDR3 contains 18 residues. Germline CDR1 MDHEN, CDR2 SYDVKM. The CDR3 DNA follows: TGTGCCAGCAGTTTGGGGACTAGCGGGAGAAGTAGCACAGATACGCAGTATTTT. Translating gives CASSLGTSGRSSTDTQYF.

By share, this clone ranks as medium-sized. This chain links TRBV2 with TRBJ2-2; D uncertain. V lost 3 bases and J 2 bases, leaving 13 bases between the germline ends. The CDR3 length is 16 residues. Germline loops: CDR1 SNHLY, CDR2 FYNNEI. The CDR3 coding sequence is TGTGCCAGCAGTGATAGGAGTGCTATTAACACCGGGGAGCTGTTTTTT. Translated, it gives CASSDRSAINTGELFF.

The chain combines TRBV30 with TRBJ2-1, with 7 nucleotides matching TRBD2. The V gene end was trimmed by 3 bases and the J gene end by 0 bases; junction bases not matched to a gene: 8. Germline V CDR1 and CDR2: GTSNPN, SVGIG (reference sequence). The CDR3 is made up of 16 amino acids. CDR3 bases: TGTGCCTGGAGCGGGGGGTCGGGGAACTCCTACAATGAGCAGTTCTTC. Amino acids: CAWSGGSGNSYNEQFF.

CDR3 region: CSVEVEAGVNEQFF. CDR3 in DNA: TGCAGCGTTGAAGTGGAGGCGGGTGTTAATGAGCAGTTCTTC. The gene calls are TRBV29-1 and TRBJ2-1, with D possibly TRBD2 on 5 matching bases. V lost 1 base and J lost 7, with 14 bases in between. CDR3 length: 14 residues. From germline, CDR1 is SQVTM and CDR2 ANQGSEA.

This chain connects TRBV27 to TRBJ2-3, with D possibly matching TRBD1 (5 bases). Germline-derived CDR1 and CDR2 are MNHEY and SMNVEV (reference sequence). The CDR3 is 14 amino acids. V was clipped by 4 bases and J by 4 bases, with 12 bases between them. This chain's CDR3 is CASSSLQGSDTQYF. Here the CDR3 DNA reads TGTGCCAGCAGTTCATTGCAGGGATCAGATACGCAGTATTTT.

The rearrangement uses TRBV16 and TRBJ1-5; D gene uncertain. Germline V CDR1 and CDR2: KGHSY, FQNENV. V gave up 4 bases and J gave up 2 bases, with 15 bases separating them. The CDR3 is 16 residues long. DNA of the CDR3: TGTGCCAGCAGCCGCGTTCCCGGGGTCGGCAATCAGCCCCAGCATTTT. It codes for CASSRVPGVGNQPQHF.

The genes are TRBV28 and TRBJ2-1; TRBD1 matches 8 bases. V lost 5 bases, J lost 3 bases, and 9 bases stayed unmatched. Germline-derived CDR1 and CDR2 are MDHEN and SYDVKM. The CDR3 is 16 residues long. CDR3 residues: CASSTPGTGDYNEQFF. The CDR3 DNA follows: TGTGCCAGCAGTACACCCGGGACAGGAGACTACAATGAGCAGTTCTTC. Drawing the rest from reference TRBV28 and TRBJ2-1, the complete variable domain is DVKVTQSSRYLVKRTGEKVFLECVQDMDHENMFWYRQDPGLGLRLIYFSYDVKMKEKGDIPEGYSVSREKKERFSLILESASTNQTSMYLCASSTPGTGDYNEQFFGPGTRLTVL.

J is TRBJ2-3 and V is TRBV7-2, with D possibly being TRBD2 (5 bases). This CDR3 has 12 residues. Trimming cost V 1 base and J 11 bases, with 10 bases left between them. Germline lookup yields CDR1 SGHTA and CDR2 FQGNSA. The CDR3 DNA follows: TGTGCCAGCAGCTTAGTAACTAGTAAGCAGTATTTT. Translating gives CASSLVTSKQYF.

The chain joins TRBV6-5 to TRBJ2-5, with 8 bases aligning to TRBD2. In germline, CDR1 is MNHEY, CDR2 SVGAGI. J lost 2 bases, V lost 0 bases, and 2 bases had no gene match. CDR3 size: 15 residues. The CDR3 loop is CASSYSSGAQETQYF. The CDR3, as DNA: TGTGCCAGCAGTTACTCTAGCGGGGCACAAGAGACCCAGTACTTC.

The chain combines TRBV14 with TRBJ2-1; 11 nucleotides line up with TRBD2. V lost 3 bases, J lost 1 base, and 14 bases stayed unmatched. The CDR3 contains 20 residues. The germline gives CDR1 SGHDN, CDR2 FVKESK. This CDR3 reads CASSHFRGPLAGGSYNEQFF. The CDR3 DNA reads TGTGCCAGCAGCCACTTCCGGGGGCCTCTAGCGGGAGGTTCCTACAATGAGCAGTTCTTC.

The genes are TRBV28 and TRBJ1-5, with D possibly matching TRBD1 (5 bases). V was pared by 7 bases and J by 6 bases, with 10 bases between. Germline V gene lookup returns CDR1 MDHEN and CDR2 SYDVKM. The CDR3 has 12 residues. CDR3 nucleotides: TGTGCCAGCACTCAGGGAACTCAGCCCCAGCATTTT. Its protein is CASTQGTQPQHF.

This clone was picked up a small number of times. The rearrangement joins TRBV5-4 to TRBJ1-2; perhaps TRBD1 as D (5 bases). V was shortened by 0 bases and J by 9 bases, with 18 bases between the two germline ends. Germline CDR1 and CDR2: SGHNT and YYREEE (reference sequence). This CDR3 is built from 15 residues. Here the CDR3 DNA reads TGTGCCAGCAGCTTGGAGTTCGGGGCGGAGGGTAGCTACACCTTC. This encodes CASSLEFGAEGSYTF.

The V call is TRBV27, the J call TRBJ2-1; D perhaps matches TRBD2 (6 bases). Between the trimmed V and J ends, which lost 7 bases and 0 bases, there was a span of 13 bases. Germline values: CDR1 MNHEY, CDR2 SMNVEV (reference sequence). CDR3 length: 15 amino acids. As DNA, the CDR3 is TGTGCCAGCACATTAGCGGTGAGCTCCTACAATGAGCAGTTCTTC. This encodes CASTLAVSSYNEQFF.

The chain joins TRBV19 to TRBJ1-4, with D perhaps matching TRBD1 (5 bases). The CDR3 has 16 amino acids. CDR1 is LNHDA, CDR2 SQIVND, per germline (reference sequence). The V end lost 9 bases, the J end lost 7 bases, and 24 bases lay between the germline ends. The CDR3 reads CASSKGLRAGGEKLFF. The CDR3 DNA is TGTGCCAGCAGCAAGGGACTGCGAGCTGGGGGTGAAAAACTGTTTTTT. The full variable domain, with the rest looked up from reference TRBV19 and TRBJ1-4, is DGGITQSPKYLFRKEGQNVTLSCEQNLNHDAMYWYRQDPGQGLRLIYYSQIVNDFQKGDIAEGYSVSREKKESFPLTVTSAQKNPTAFYLCASSKGLRAGGEKLFFGSGTQLSVL.

The CDR3 is CASSREPYNEQFF. The CDR3 DNA sequence: TGTGCCAGCAGCCGGGAGCCTTACAATGAGCAGTTCTTC. The rearrangement links TRBV2 to TRBJ2-1, with TRBD2 as a possible D gene (6 bases). CDR3 length: 13 residues. CDR1 is SNHLY, CDR2 FYNNEI, per germline. Trimming cost V 6 bases and J 4 bases, with 10 bases left between them. The entire variable domain, with the rest obtained from reference TRBV2 and TRBJ2-1, is as follows: EPEVTQTPSHQVTQMGQEVILRCVPISNHLYFYWYRQILGQKVEFLVSFYNNEISEKSEIFDDQFSVERPDGSNFTLKIRSTKLEDSAMYFCASSREPYNEQFFGPGTRLTVL.

The chain uses TRBV5-1 and TRBJ2-1, with TRBD1 matching over 7 bases. Trimming cost V 4 bases and J 4 bases; bases outside gene matches: 5. The CDR3 length is 14 residues. The germline V gene encodes CDR1 SGHRS and CDR2 YFSETQ. CDR3 in amino acids: CASSETGQYNEQFF. The CDR3, as DNA: TGCGCCAGCAGCGAAACGGGACAGTACAATGAGCAGTTCTTC.

This clone occurred a few times. The V and J genes are TRBV6-5 and TRBJ1-1; D is ambiguous. Germline V gene sequence: CDR1 MNHEY, CDR2 SVGAGI. The CDR3 runs 12 residues. Trimming stripped 6 bases from V and 4 bases from J, with 9 bases between. CDR3 loop: CASRSRVTEAFF. The CDR3 DNA sequence: TGTGCCAGCAGAAGTCGGGTCACTGAAGCTTTCTTT.

The chain combines TRBV10-1 with TRBJ2-1; 9 positions agree with TRBD2. V shed 0 bases and J 5 bases; nucleotides not matched to a gene: 5. The CDR3 covers 16 residues. Germline V gene lookup returns CDR1 WNHNN and CDR2 SYGVQD (reference sequence). The chain's CDR3 is CASSESGSGGNNEQFF. The CDR3 nucleotides are TGCGCCAGCAGTGAGTCGGGTAGCGGGGGCAACAATGAGCAGTTCTTC.

This clone was seen more than once but under ten times. The V and J genes are TRBV6-5 and TRBJ1-5, with 7 bases fitting TRBD1. Trimming took 6 bases from V and 5 from J; bases not matched to a gene: 4. This CDR3 contains 13 residues. CDR1 is MNHEY and CDR2 is SVGAGI in the germline V gene. CDR3 region: CASSSDRDQPQHF. CDR3 DNA: TGTGCCAGCAGCAGCGACAGGGATCAGCCCCAGCATTTT.

Details on this clone: Different DNA sequences within this sample yield the same CDR3. J is TRBJ1-1 and V is TRBV18; D unclear. The CDR3 contains 13 residues. The germline CDR1 and CDR2 sequences are KGHSH and LQKENI. Deletions cut 2 bases from V and 0 bases from J, with 4 bases between. This chain's CDR3 is CASSPTVNTEAFF. CDR3 sequence (DNA): TGTGCCAGCTCACCAACGGTGAACACTGAAGCTTTCTTT.

This chain joins TRBV5-1 and TRBJ1-1; no reliable D call. Germline CDR1 is SGHRS and CDR2 is YFSETQ. This CDR3 spans 12 amino acids. V lost 5 bases to trimming and J lost 1 base, with 6 bases between them. In DNA form, the CDR3 reads TGCGCCAGCAGGGAGGGGAACACTGAAGCTTTCTTT. It codes for CASREGNTEAFF.

The rearrangement uses TRBV10-2 and TRBJ2-7; D is ambiguous. This CDR3 spans 14 amino acids. The V end lost 4 bases, the J end lost 0 bases, and 10 bases lay between the germline ends. Looked up from germline, CDR1 is WSHSY and CDR2 is SAAADI. In DNA form, the CDR3 reads TGCGCCAGCAGTGGGGCTTTAACCTCCTACGAGCAGTACTTC. Protein product: CASSGALTSYEQYF.

The V gene is TRBV28, the J gene TRBJ2-3, with 7 bases identical to TRBD2. V shed 6 bases, J shed 3 bases, and the junction held 9 bases outside the gene matches. The CDR3 runs 15 residues. The germline gives CDR1 MDHEN, CDR2 SYDVKM. In nucleotides, the CDR3 is TGTGCCAGCAGGGTGGGAGGGCTAAAAACAGATACGCAGTATTTT. As protein: CASRVGGLKTDTQYF. Using reference TRBV28 and TRBJ2-3 for the parts outside the CDR3, the full variable domain is DVKVTQSSRYLVKRTGEKVFLECVQDMDHENMFWYRQDPGLGLRLIYFSYDVKMKEKGDIPEGYSVSREKKERFSLILESASTNQTSMYLCASRVGGLKTDTQYFGPGTRLTVL.

This clone appeared once. The chain carries TRBV19 and TRBJ2-7; a possible D gene is TRBD2 (5 bases). CDR3 size: 13 residues. In germline, CDR1 is LNHDA, CDR2 SQIVND (reference sequence). Trimming pared 1 base from V and 5 bases from J, leaving 9 bases between. The CDR3 DNA sequence: TGTGCCAGTAGTATAGTTCGGGGTAACGAGCAGTACTTC. This gives the protein CASSIVRGNEQYF.

The genes are TRBV9 and TRBJ2-1, with D maybe TRBD1 (5 bases). V lost 0 bases and J 2 bases, leaving 12 bases between the germline ends. This CDR3 is built from 16 residues. Germline V gene lookup returns CDR1 SGDLS and CDR2 YYNGEE. CDR3 amino acids: CASSVATAGTYNEQFF. For the CDR3, the DNA is TGTGCCAGCAGCGTAGCGACCGCAGGGACCTACAATGAGCAGTTCTTC. The full variable domain, with the rest looked up from reference TRBV9 and TRBJ2-1, is DSGVTQTPKHLITATGQRVTLRCSPRSGDLSVYWYQQSLDQGLQFLIQYYNGEERAKGNILERFSAQQFPDLHSELNLSSLELGDSALYFCASSVATAGTYNEQFFGPGTRLTVL.

The chain is built from TRBV9 and TRBJ2-7; TRBD2 matches at 11 bases. The junction had 7 bases not matched to a gene; V was cut back by 2 bases and J by 3 bases. This CDR3 has 16 residues. In germline, CDR1 is SGDLS, CDR2 YYNGEE. The chain's CDR3 is CASSVLAGGSLYEQYF. The CDR3 nucleotides are TGTGCCAGCAGCGTGCTAGCGGGAGGCTCCCTCTACGAGCAGTACTTC.

DNA for the CDR3: TGTGCCAGCAGTGAATATTACCCGGACACTGAAGCTTTCTTT. Its protein product is CASSEYYPDTEAFF. The chain combines TRBV25-1 with TRBJ1-1; unclear D gene. CDR1 is MGHDK, CDR2 SYGVNS, per germline. V was clipped by 0 bases and J by 3 bases, with 8 bases between them. This CDR3 is built from 14 residues. Looking up the rest from reference TRBV25-1 and TRBJ1-1 gives the full variable domain: EADIYQTPRYLVIGTGKKITLECSQTMGHDKMYWYQQDPGMELHLIHYSYGVNSTEKGDLSSESTVSRIRTEHFPLTLESARPSHTSQYLCASSEYYPDTEAFFGQGTRLTVV.

This chain links TRBV10-3 with TRBJ2-7, with D unresolved. Trimming removed 3 bases at V and 6 bases at J, with 9 bases between. The CDR3 runs to 12 residues. The germline V gene has CDR1 ENHRY and CDR2 SYGVKD. The DNA of the CDR3 is TGTGCCATCAGTGAAGGAGTCTCCGAGCAGTACTTC. Translating gives CAISEGVSEQYF.

This rearrangement joins TRBV20-1 to TRBJ2-7; possible D gene TRBD1, 5 bases. V dropped 3 bases and J dropped 6 bases, with 9 bases sitting between them. Germline CDR1 reads DFQATT; CDR2 reads SNEGSKA (reference sequence). The CDR3 length is 11 residues. CDR3 in amino acids: CSARTDSEQYF. CDR3 bases: TGCAGTGCTAGGACAGATAGCGAGCAGTACTTC.